Listed here are 27 T cell receptor beta chains from one sample, sequenced in a study of cytomegalovirus exposure and HLA in healthy donors. This PCR relied on a set of 60 Vbeta primers and 13 Jbeta primers. The method was immunoSEQ multiplex PCR; TCRdb's version includes in-frame clones alone and lacks a portion of them. This table has roughly 150,000 clones, around 77% appearing once. The sequenced material came from PBMCs. Receptors were obtained from a man aged 45-65 years in good health and CMV-seropositive.

The V gene is TRBV27, the J gene TRBJ1-1, with TRBD1 as a possible D gene (5 bases). CDR3 length: 16 amino acids. V gave up 3 bases and J gave up 1 base, with 15 bases separating them. Germline V CDR1 and CDR2: MNHEY, SMNVEV (reference sequence). In nucleotides, the CDR3 is TGTGCCAGCAGTTTGGTCAAGGTGGGGGGGAACACTGAAGCTTTCTTT. It translates to CASSLVKVGGNTEAFF.

J is TRBJ2-3 and V is TRBV30, with 7 nucleotides matching TRBD2. V lost 1 base to trimming and J lost 4 bases; unmatched junction nucleotides: 2. The CDR3 totals 13 residues. Per the germline V gene, CDR1 is GTSNPN and CDR2 is SVGIG (reference sequence). CDR3 in amino acids: CAWSGGGADTQYF. DNA of the CDR3: TGTGCCTGGAGTGGCGGGGGAGCAGATACGCAGTATTTT. Full variable domain (missing parts from reference TRBV30 and TRBJ2-3): SQTIHQWPATLVQPVGSPLSLECTVEGTSNPNLYWYRQAAGRGLQLLFYSVGIGQISSEVPQNLSASRPQDRQFILSSKKLLLSDSGFYLCAWSGGGADTQYFGPGTRLTVL.

The chain combines TRBV30 with TRBJ2-3; perhaps TRBD2 as D (6 bases). With 3 bases removed from V and 1 base from J, the gap between germline ends came to 14 bases. CDR1 is GTSNPN and CDR2 is SVGIG in the germline V gene (reference sequence). The CDR3 is 15 residues long. The CDR3 coding sequence is TGTGCCTGGAGCCCGGGGGTAGCGCGCACAGATACGCAGTATTTT. As protein: CAWSPGVARTDTQYF.

The chain uses TRBV10-2 and TRBJ1-1, with a possible D match to TRBD1 (5 bases). Trimming took 6 bases from V and 4 from J, leaving 18 bases between them. Germline V lookup: CDR1 WSHSY, CDR2 SAAADI. The CDR3 is 15 residues long. The CDR3 reads CASRGVGMIFTEAFF. The DNA of the CDR3 is TGCGCCAGCAGAGGGGTTGGGATGATTTTCACTGAAGCTTTCTTT.

The chain is built from TRBV6-5 and TRBJ1-2; 7 bases are a match to TRBD1. The CDR3 is 15 amino acids. CDR1 is MNHEY and CDR2 is SVGAGI in the germline V gene. With V trimmed by 7 bases and J by 1 base, 9 bases remained unmatched. CDR3 loop: CASTTSGGNNYGYTF. DNA for the CDR3: TGTGCCAGCACCACTTCAGGGGGTAATAACTATGGCTACACCTTC.

The chain joins TRBV2 to TRBJ1-1; D unresolved. Trimming shortened V by 6 bases and J by 6 bases, and 17 bases separated the two germline ends. The CDR3 extends over 14 amino acids. From germline, CDR1 is SNHLY and CDR2 FYNNEI. The CDR3: CASRRLEGVAEAFF. CDR3 coding DNA: TGTGCCAGCAGACGATTAGAGGGAGTCGCTGAAGCTTTCTTT. Variable domain in full (rest from reference TRBV2 and TRBJ1-1): EPEVTQTPSHQVTQMGQEVILRCVPISNHLYFYWYRQILGQKVEFLVSFYNNEISEKSEIFDDQFSVERPDGSNFTLKIRSTKLEDSAMYFCASRRLEGVAEAFFGQGTRLTVV.

The gene calls are TRBV4-1 and TRBJ1-1, with D unclear. This CDR3 has 14 residues. CDR1 and CDR2 (germline): MGHRA, YSYEKL. V was cut by 4 bases and J by 0 bases, with 9 bases left in between. The CDR3 region has the DNA TGCGCCAGCAGCCTTATCCGGGTGAACACTGAAGCTTTCTTT. Translating gives CASSLIRVNTEAFF.

This sequence joins TRBV5-1 and TRBJ2-3; 8 nucleotides match TRBD1. CDR1 and CDR2 from the germline V gene are SGHRS and YFSETQ. The CDR3 has 15 residues. J lost 4 bases, V lost 8 bases, and 12 bases had no gene match. The CDR3 DNA reads TGCGCCAGTAATCGACAGGGGTCGGAGCCAGATACGCAGTATTTT. It yields the protein CASNRQGSEPDTQYF.

The rearrangement links TRBV10-1 to TRBJ1-4, with D uncertain. The germline CDR1 and CDR2 sequences are WNHNN and SYGVQD (reference sequence). V was shortened by 7 bases and J by 10 bases, with 16 bases between the two germline ends. The CDR3 is made up of 13 amino acids. CDR3 residues: CASTEDLRGKLFF. The DNA of the CDR3 is TGCGCCAGCACCGAGGATCTCCGGGGAAAACTGTTTTTT.

The chain combines TRBV9 with TRBJ1-4; D possibly corresponds to TRBD1 (6 bases). V was pared by 0 bases and J by 5 bases, with 11 bases between. CDR1 SGDLS and CDR2 YYNGEE come from the germline V gene. The CDR3 spans 15 residues. The CDR3 protein is CASSVGTAKNEKLFF. CDR3 nucleotide sequence: TGTGCCAGCAGCGTAGGGACAGCGAAGAATGAAAAACTGTTTTTT.

This chain uses TRBV7-2 with TRBJ1-3; D not resolved. The CDR3 is made up of 14 amino acids. V was cut by 5 bases and J by 1 base, with 9 bases left in between. Looked up from germline, CDR1 is SGHTA and CDR2 is FQGNSA. CDR3 in amino acids: CASSRAASGNTIYF. CDR3 coding DNA: TGTGCCAGCAGCCGCGCGGCTTCTGGAAACACCATATATTTT.

This clone was counted once. The chain couples TRBV5-1 to TRBJ2-3; 8 bases match TRBD1. CDR3 length: 16 residues. The V gene's germline CDR1 is SGHRS and CDR2 YFSETQ. V dropped 2 bases and J dropped 2; count of bases not matched to a gene: 7. The DNA for the CDR3 is TGCGCCAGCAGCTTCCTGGGACAGGCGAACACAGATACGCAGTATTTT. Translated, it gives CASSFLGQANTDTQYF.

The V gene is TRBV7-9, the J gene TRBJ1-6, with D possibly TRBD1 on 6 matching bases. Per the germline V gene, CDR1 is SEHNR and CDR2 is FQNEAQ (reference sequence). The V end was cut by 5 bases, the J end by 10 bases, with 12 bases between. This CDR3 comprises 13 residues. The CDR3 reads CASSRNRDSPLHF. For the CDR3, the DNA is TGTGCCAGCAGCCGAAACAGGGACTCACCCCTCCACTTT.

This chain's CDR3 is CASSSTGATNEKLFF. The DNA of the CDR3 is TGTGCCAGCAGTTCCACAGGGGCAACTAATGAAAAACTGTTTTTT. The V gene is TRBV28, the J gene TRBJ1-4; TRBD1 aligns across 7 bases. Trimming cost V 4 bases and J 0 bases; bases outside gene matches: 2. This CDR3 has 15 amino acids. Looked up from germline, CDR1 is MDHEN and CDR2 is SYDVKM.

In this sample, this clone turned up a few times. The gene calls are TRBV5-4 and TRBJ1-4, with 10 bases identical to TRBD1. The CDR3 covers 14 residues. The V and J ends lost 0 bases and 10 bases, in that order; junction bases with no gene match: 3. Germline V lookup: CDR1 SGHNT, CDR2 YYREEE (reference sequence). The CDR3 DNA reads as TGTGCCAGCAGCTTGGGACAGGGGGCAGGAAAACTGTTTTTT. Residues: CASSLGQGAGKLFF.

This clone appeared a single time. The chain employs TRBV7-2 and TRBJ1-1; D unclear. The CDR3 loop spans 14 amino acids. Germline V gives CDR1 SGHTA, CDR2 FQGNSA. With 5 bases removed from V and 1 base from J, the gap between germline ends came to 11 bases. CDR3 nucleotide sequence: TGTGCCAGCAGCGCCCCTCATAGGAACACTGAAGCTTTCTTT. Translated: CASSAPHRNTEAFF.

The chain combines TRBV19 with TRBJ1-1; D might be TRBD1 (6 bases). Germline V gives CDR1 LNHDA, CDR2 SQIVND (reference sequence). The CDR3 loop spans 13 amino acids. Deletions cut 5 bases from V and 11 bases from J, with 18 bases between. The CDR3 DNA is TGTGCCAGTAGTCTCCAGGGGAAAGGCGATGCTTTCTTT. Translating gives CASSLQGKGDAFF.

The chain couples TRBV9 to TRBJ2-2; D is undetermined. Germline assignment: CDR1 SGDLS and CDR2 YYNGEE. The CDR3 length is 15 residues. Trimming left V 4 bases short and J 0 bases short, with 10 bases between. CDR3 region: CASSTNTANTGELFF. In DNA form, the CDR3 reads TGTGCCAGCAGCACCAACACCGCGAACACCGGGGAGCTGTTTTTT.

The chain carries TRBV7-9 and TRBJ1-1; D is ambiguous. The V gene's germline CDR1 is SEHNR and CDR2 FQNEAQ (reference sequence). With 1 base removed from V and 1 base from J, the gap between germline ends came to 10 bases. The CDR3 spans 15 residues. The CDR3 DNA reads as TGTGCCAGCAGCTTAGTACAGTCGAAGAACACTGAAGCTTTCTTT. Translation: CASSLVQSKNTEAFF.

The table lists this clone with a count of one. The chain links TRBV7-2 to TRBJ2-1; no clear D. Per the germline V gene, CDR1 is SGHTA and CDR2 is FQGNSA. The ends were cut back, 5 bases at V and 15 bases at J, with 17 bases in the middle. The CDR3 runs to 12 residues. In DNA form, the CDR3 reads TGTGCCAGCAGCATAGACGCTGGGCGAAGGTTCTTC. Encoded protein: CASSIDAGRRFF.

The chain joins TRBV7-2 to TRBJ1-5, with D possibly TRBD1 on 6 matching bases. From germline, CDR1 is SGHTA and CDR2 FQGNSA. The CDR3 consists of 15 residues. The V and J ends lost 3 bases and 3 bases respectively, with 12 bases between them. The CDR3 sequence: CASSFDGQNNQPQHF. DNA of the CDR3: TGTGCCAGCAGCTTTGATGGACAGAACAATCAGCCCCAGCATTTT.

The chain is built from TRBV5-1 and TRBJ2-7; TRBD1 matches at 12 bases. Germline V gene data show CDR1 as SGHRS and CDR2 as YFSETQ. V lost 3 bases to trimming and J lost 7 bases; unmatched junction nucleotides: 8. The CDR3 consists of 15 residues. Here the CDR3 DNA reads TGCGCCAGCAGCTGGGGACAGGGGGCGATGGGGGAGCAGTACTTC. It yields the protein CASSWGQGAMGEQYF.

The V and J genes are TRBV28 and TRBJ1-5, with no clear D. Germline V gene sequence: CDR1 MDHEN, CDR2 SYDVKM. The CDR3 has 14 amino acids. V was trimmed by 5 bases and J by 0 bases, leaving 8 bases between them. The CDR3 DNA reads as TGTGCCAGCAGTGCTACGAATAGCAATCAGCCCCAGCATTTT. It codes for CASSATNSNQPQHF.

This clone was observed a few times. The chain recombines TRBV11-2 with TRBJ1-6; the match to TRBD1 covers 12 bases. Germline loops: CDR1 SGHAT, CDR2 FQNNGV. The V segment lost 5 bases and the J segment 14 bases; nucleotides outside the gene matches: 10. This CDR3 spans 15 amino acids. The CDR3 region has the DNA TGTGCCAGCAGCGATGGGACAGGGGGCCGTGGGACCCTCCACTTT. It translates to CASSDGTGGRGTLHF.

The chain recombines TRBV9 with TRBJ2-7, with D hard to call. This CDR3 spans 14 amino acids. Germline V gene lookup returns CDR1 SGDLS and CDR2 YYNGEE. Deletions cut 1 base from V and 0 bases from J, with 8 bases between. The CDR3 reads CASSVIPDSYEQYF. DNA for the CDR3: TGTGCCAGCAGCGTAATTCCAGACTCCTACGAGCAGTACTTC.

CDR3 region: CASSQEWTDPNQPQHF. As DNA, the CDR3 is TGTGCCAGCAGCCAAGAATGGACTGACCCTAATCAGCCCCAGCATTTT. The chain uses TRBV4-2 and TRBJ1-5; no reliable D call. The CDR3 length is 16 residues. Germline CDR1 reads LGHNA; CDR2 reads YNFKEQ. Deletions cut 0 bases from V and 4 bases from J, with 13 bases between.

This chain uses TRBV19 with TRBJ1-2; 8 positions agree with TRBD1. There are 15 residues in the CDR3. Germline assignment: CDR1 LNHDA and CDR2 SQIVND (reference sequence). V shed 2 bases and J 4 bases; nucleotides not matched to a gene: 6. The CDR3: CASSITGQGLYGYTF. The DNA for the CDR3 is TGTGCCAGTAGTATAACCGGACAGGGCCTCTATGGCTACACCTTC.